This T cell receptor (beta chain) derives from a study of identical twins (dated by TCRdb to about 2016). With regard to the full study: To test whether fetal clonotypes persist, this study deep-sequenced TCR alpha and beta repertoires from monozygotic twins, from unrelated adults of various ages, and from cord blood. To rule out contamination, replicate twin experiments were performed at different times with different library preparation protocols.

Study-level results and caveats: The excess sharing between twins in beta out-of-frame sequences was weaker because fewer shared sequences reduced the signal-to-noise ratio. Conclusions relied on cross-sectional statistical analysis, since the same donors could not be followed over many years. Recombination models systematically underestimated out-of-frame TCR alpha sharing in monozygotic twins but agreed with sharing between unrelated individuals. Zero-insertion analyses could be partly confounded by invariant T cells such as MAIT and iNKT, although diverse VJ usage argued against such confounding for most clonotypes. Compared with coincidental sharing between unrelated individuals, an excess of low generation-probability sequences was observed among out-of-frame TCR alpha sequences shared between twins. Abundant cord blood beta clonotypes carried fewer insertions; young adult naive repertoires showed a weaker similar trend, while memory repertoires showed none.

All donors were healthy Caucasians. Three pairs of female monozygotic twins, all aged about 18 to 29 years, made up the twin cohort. Positive isolation kits from Invitrogen were used to isolate CD4+ and CD8+ T cell populations. A note on this clonotype: Its antigen remains unidentified. Base qualities are not recorded, but no much larger clone differs from it by a single base.

The library was prepared using 5' RACE. The sequencer was an Illumina HiSeq 2000. Template switching introduced a universal primer binding site; the final cDNA contained a unique molecular identifier, enabling accurate counting of TCR cDNA molecules. First-strand cDNA for TCR alpha and beta chains was synthesized from specific primers in the conserved constant-segment region. To control for contamination, every cDNA library was double barcoded, receiving both a SMART-Mk sample barcode and Illumina barcodes. TruSeq adapter sequences and Illumina sample barcodes were added in two successive PCR steps. Sequencing of the TCR alpha and beta cDNA libraries was done on the Illumina HiSeq platform using custom primers. The authors' pipeline ran thus. MiGEC processed the raw reads to extract unique molecular identifiers, while MiXCR was used to determine the CDR3 positions. Recombination models were inferred per individual with the repgenHMM and IGoR tools using an EM algorithm. Shared clonotype analysis was performed with the tcR package in R, normalizing sharing by the product of cloneset sizes. Out-of-frame nonproductive sequences were analyzed to study raw recombination free of thymic and clonal selection effects. In-frame beta chains were kept once TCRdb had trimmed the public reads at Q25 with fastp and called clones with MiXCR. For every CDR3 protein sequence, its rows merge into one entry that carries the most common genes and DNA. The V and J calls, along with clone size, are taken from TCRdb and not from the paper's own processing. This sample holds 510,000 or so distinct CDR3 sequences; 13% to 15% were observed only once. Around 0.4% of the sample is in the top ten clones.

Including cysteine and phenylalanine, the CDR3 has 15 amino acids. Here the CDR3 DNA is all that survives: 45 bases in frame from base 1. From the germline V gene (reference sequence), CDR1 is SEHNR and CDR2 is FQNEAQ. The junction carries 19 bases between V and J, which are trimmed by 6 bases and 6 bases respectively. The sample was also reused in another study, on yellow fever vaccine responses in identical twins. Looking at the second paper: According to the authors, in identical twins the way T cells responded to vaccination appeared partly convergent and partly personalized. Focusing on identical twins, the study followed the T cell clones that responded to the vaccine, and did so with precision.

The source of this sequence is a woman aged 18-29 years in good health. Material: CD4+ T cells sorted from blood. Recombination linked TRBV7-9 to TRBJ2-3; TRBD2 might be the D gene, on 5 matching bases. The DNA reads TGTGCCAGCAGTCCGGGGTTGCGGCCATTTGATACGCAGTATTTT. This encodes CASSPGLRPFDTQYF.